This T cell receptor beta chain was captured by sequencing in a study of blood T cells in healthy people across ages. Study results and caveats: Per-million-T-cell TCR beta diversity fell roughly linearly with age.

Aged roughly 6 to 95, donors were systemically healthy Caucasians from Russia. With 1 base removed from V and 1 base from J, the gap between germline ends came to 12 bases. Germline loops: CDR1 SGHTA, CDR2 FQGTGA. The CDR3 totals 16 residues. Next came a second PCR, run for about 7 to 12 cycles, which used a sample-barcoded 5' primer along with a J-beta primer mix. TCRdb passed the 5' RACE reads through MiXCR, listing each CDR3 protein once. The sample consists of about 830,000 distinct CDR3 sequences, approximately 59% of them appearing once. A word on this clonotype: Its antigen remains unidentified.

The receptor was isolated from a man aged 30 to 39 in good health. Sample: blood. V usage is TRBV7-3 and J usage is TRBJ2-3; D unclear. CDR3 sequence (DNA): TGTGCCAGCAGCTTAAAGGCTCTAATTGGCACAGATACGCAGTATTTT. This translates into CASSLKALIGTDTQYF.